This T cell receptor (beta chain) was captured by sequencing in a study of blood T cell repertoires in COVID-19. As for the study in general: Collection of acute and convalescent COVID-19 samples took place in the United States, Italy and Spain.

Profiled with immunoSEQ multiplex PCR; TCRdb holds only in-frame clones, not every one. Of 250,000 to 400,000 clones in the sample, about nine tenths were seen once. The CDR3 is 14 residues long. Germline V gene sequence: CDR1 SEHNR, CDR2 FQNEAQ (reference sequence). V lost 6 bases to trimming and J lost 13 bases; unmatched junction nucleotides: 8. The sample was peripheral blood. The chain recombines TRBV7-9 with TRBJ1-6, with 11 bases aligning to TRBD1. This receptor was obtained from a woman aged 25 to 39 with COVID-19, enrolled during active disease. CDR3 DNA sequence: TGTGCCAGCAGGGCCGGGACAGGGGGTTCTCCCCTCCACTTT. Translating gives CASRAGTGGSPLHF.